The clone carrying this TCR beta chain has ten or more counts. The antigen remains unidentified. Via MiXCR, TCRdb re-called the RT-PCR reads, giving one row per CDR3 protein. The profile shows about 520,000 distinct CDR3 sequences, roughly 11% of them singletons. This sample stems from a study of response to subunit inactivated influenza vaccine. V lost 4 bases to trimming and J lost 7 bases, with 17 bases between them. The CDR3 runs to 15 residues. Study results and caveats: Authors suggested each seasonal flu vaccination may recruit only limited numbers of new T cells.

The source of this sequence is a man in his forties or fifties who received an inactivated influenza vaccine. This rearrangement joins TRBV12-3 or TRBV12-4 to TRBJ2-1, with unresolved D. The sample here was PBMCs from blood, taken roughly 46 days after vaccination. CDR3 in DNA: TGTGCCAGCAGTTCCCGGGTCAAAATTAGGAATGAGCAGTTCTTC. It yields the protein CASSSRVKIRNEQFF.